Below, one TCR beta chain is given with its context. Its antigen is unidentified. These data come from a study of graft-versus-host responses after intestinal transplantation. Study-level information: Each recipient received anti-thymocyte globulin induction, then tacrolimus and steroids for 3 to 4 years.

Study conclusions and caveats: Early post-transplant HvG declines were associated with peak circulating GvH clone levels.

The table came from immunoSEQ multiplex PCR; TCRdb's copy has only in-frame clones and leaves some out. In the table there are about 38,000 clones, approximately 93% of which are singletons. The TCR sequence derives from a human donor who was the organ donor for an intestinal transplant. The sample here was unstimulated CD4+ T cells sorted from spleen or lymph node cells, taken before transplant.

CDR3 sequence reads: CASSLQGTTGELFF. The CDR3 nucleotides are TGTGCCAGTAGCCTACAGGGGACCACCGGGGAGCTGTTTTTT. J is TRBJ2-2 and V is TRBV19; 7 nucleotides align to TRBD1. Germline V CDR1 and CDR2: LNHDA, SQIVND (reference sequence). V shed 6 bases, J shed 4 bases, and the junction held 5 bases outside the gene matches. This CDR3 has 14 residues.